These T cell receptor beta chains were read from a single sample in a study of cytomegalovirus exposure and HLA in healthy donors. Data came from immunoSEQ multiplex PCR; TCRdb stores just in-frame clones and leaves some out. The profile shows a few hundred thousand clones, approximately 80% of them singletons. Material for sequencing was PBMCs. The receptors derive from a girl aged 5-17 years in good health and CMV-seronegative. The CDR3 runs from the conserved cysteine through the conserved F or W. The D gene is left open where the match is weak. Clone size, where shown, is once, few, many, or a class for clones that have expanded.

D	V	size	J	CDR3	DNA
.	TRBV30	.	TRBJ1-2	CLRESNYGYTF	TGTTTACGGGAGAGCAACTATGGCTACACCTTC
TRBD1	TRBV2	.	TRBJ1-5	CASSVGTVGNQPQHF	TGTGCCAGCAGTGTAGGGACAGTTGGCAATCAGCCCCAGCATTTT
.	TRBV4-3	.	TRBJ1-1	CASSQVRGDREAFF	TGCGCCAGCAGCCAAGTACGAGGAGACAGGGAAGCTTTCTTT
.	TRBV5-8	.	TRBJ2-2	CASSLVQNTGELFF	TGTGCCAGCAGCTTGGTACAGAACACCGGGGAGCTGTTTTTT
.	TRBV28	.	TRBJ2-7	CASFSSGNGDEQYF	TGTGCCAGCTTTTCTTCAGGAAATGGCGACGAGCAGTACTTC
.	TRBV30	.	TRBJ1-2	CAWSVLPDSRLYGYTF	TGTGCCTGGAGTGTCCTGCCGGACAGTAGACTCTATGGCTACACCTTC
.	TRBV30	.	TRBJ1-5	CAWSVERWTVNNQPQHF	TGTGCCTGGAGTGTCGAAAGATGGACAGTTAACAATCAGCCCCAGCATTTT
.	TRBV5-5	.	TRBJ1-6	CASSLGSAALESPLHF	TGTGCCAGCAGCTTGGGGTCGGCGGCGCTTGAGTCACCCCTCCACTTT
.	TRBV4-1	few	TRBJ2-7	CASSQGHYSEQYF	TGCGCCAGCAGCCAAGGGCACTATAGCGAGCAGTACTTC
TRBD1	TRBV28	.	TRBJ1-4	CASSSHPLTGTTNEKLFF	TGTGCCAGCAGTTCTCATCCACTGACAGGGACAACTAATGAAAAACTGTTTTTT
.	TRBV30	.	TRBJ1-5	CAWSTGQGSSQPQHF	TGTGCCTGGAGTACGGGACAAGGTTCGTCTCAGCCCCAGCATTTT
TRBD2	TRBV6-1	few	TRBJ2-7	CASSEASGGVYEQYF	TGTGCCAGCAGTGAGGCTAGCGGGGGAGTCTACGAGCAGTACTTC
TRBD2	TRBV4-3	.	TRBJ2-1	CASSQESGGTYNEQFF	TGCGCCAGCAGCCAAGAGAGCGGGGGGACCTACAATGAGCAGTTCTTC
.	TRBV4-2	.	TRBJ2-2	CASSQVSVRGTGELFF	TGTGCCAGCAGCCAAGTTAGCGTCCGGGGCACCGGGGAGCTGTTTTTT
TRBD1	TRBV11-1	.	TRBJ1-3	CASSADRGSGNTIYF	TGTGCCAGCAGCGCAGACAGGGGTTCTGGAAACACCATATATTTT
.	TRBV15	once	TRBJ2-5	CATSTKSGYQETQYF	TGTGCCACCAGCACGAAGTCGGGGTATCAAGAGACCCAGTACTTC
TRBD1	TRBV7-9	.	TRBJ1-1	CSSSLPRTGEIEAFF	TGTTCCAGCAGCTTACCCCGGACAGGGGAAATTGAAGCTTTCTTT
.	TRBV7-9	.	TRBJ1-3	CASSPRLRGSGNTIYF	TGTGCCAGCAGCCCTAGGCTGCGGGGTTCGGGAAACACCATATATTTT
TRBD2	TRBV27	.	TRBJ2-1	CASSFSPTSGGAYNEQFF	TGTGCCAGCAGTTTTTCCCCTACTAGCGGGGGGGCCTACAATGAGCAGTTCTTC
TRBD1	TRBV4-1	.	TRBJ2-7	CASSQEGDRVYEQYF	TGCGCCAGCAGCCAAGAGGGGGACAGAGTCTACGAGCAGTACTTC
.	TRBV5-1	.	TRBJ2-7	CASSLAGVNDEQYF	TGCGCCAGCAGCTTGGCAGGGGTTAACGACGAGCAGTACTTC
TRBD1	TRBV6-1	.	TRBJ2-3	CASSSRQGIDTQYF	TGTGCCAGCAGTAGTAGACAGGGCATAGATACGCAGTATTTT
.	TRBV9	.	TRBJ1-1	CASSATGTEAFF	TGTGCCAGCAGCGCTACCGGGACTGAAGCTTTCTTT
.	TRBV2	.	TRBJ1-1	CASIAGNYNTEAFF	TGTGCCAGCATAGCAGGGAATTATAACACTGAAGCTTTCTTT
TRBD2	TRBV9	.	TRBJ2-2	CASSVALAGGNTFSGNTGELFF	TGTGCCAGCAGCGTGGCTCTAGCGGGGGGGAACACCTTCTCAGGGAACACCGGGGAGCTGTTTTTT
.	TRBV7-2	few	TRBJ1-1	CATGDIKKAFF	TGTGCCACCGGGGACATCAAGAAAGCTTTCTTT